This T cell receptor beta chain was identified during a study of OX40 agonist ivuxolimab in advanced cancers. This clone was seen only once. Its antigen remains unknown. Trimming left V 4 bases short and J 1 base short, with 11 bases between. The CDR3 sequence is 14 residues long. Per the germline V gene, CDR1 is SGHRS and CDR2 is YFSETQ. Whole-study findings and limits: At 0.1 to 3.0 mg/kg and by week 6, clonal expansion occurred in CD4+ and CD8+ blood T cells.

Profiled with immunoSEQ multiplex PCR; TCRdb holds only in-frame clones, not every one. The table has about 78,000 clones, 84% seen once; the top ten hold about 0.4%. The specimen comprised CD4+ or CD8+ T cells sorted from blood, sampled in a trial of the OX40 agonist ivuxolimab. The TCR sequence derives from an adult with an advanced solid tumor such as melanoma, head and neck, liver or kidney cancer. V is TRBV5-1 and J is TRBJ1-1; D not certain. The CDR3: CASSGFAGNTEAFF. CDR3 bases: TGCGCCAGCAGCGGCTTCGCAGGGAACACTGAAGCTTTCTTT.